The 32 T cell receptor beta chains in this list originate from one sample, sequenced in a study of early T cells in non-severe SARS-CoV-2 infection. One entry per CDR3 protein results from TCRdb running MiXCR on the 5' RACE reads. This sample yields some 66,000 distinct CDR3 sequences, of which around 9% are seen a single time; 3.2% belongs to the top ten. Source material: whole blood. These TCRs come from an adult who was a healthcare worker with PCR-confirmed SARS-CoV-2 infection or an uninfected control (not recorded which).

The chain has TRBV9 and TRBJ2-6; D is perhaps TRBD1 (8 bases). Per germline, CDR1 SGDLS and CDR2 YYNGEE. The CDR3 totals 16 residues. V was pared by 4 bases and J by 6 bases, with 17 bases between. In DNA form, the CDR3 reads TGTGCCAGCAGCACCCGGACAGGGAGGGTGGCCAACGTCCTGACTTTC. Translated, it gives CASSTRTGRVANVLTF.

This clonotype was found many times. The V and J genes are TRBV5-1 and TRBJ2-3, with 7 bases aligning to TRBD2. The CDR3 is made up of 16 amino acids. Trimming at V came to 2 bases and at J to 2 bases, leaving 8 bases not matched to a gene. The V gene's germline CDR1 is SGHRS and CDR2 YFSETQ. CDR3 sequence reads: CASSFRASGYTDTQYF. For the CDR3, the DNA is TGCGCCAGCAGCTTTAGGGCTAGCGGATACACAGATACGCAGTATTTT. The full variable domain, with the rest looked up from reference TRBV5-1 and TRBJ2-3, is KAGVTQTPRYLIKTRGQQVTLSCSPISGHRSVSWYQQTPGQGLQFLFEYFSETQRNKGNFPGRFSGRQFSNSRSEMNVSTLELGDSALYLCASSFRASGYTDTQYFGPGTRLTVL.

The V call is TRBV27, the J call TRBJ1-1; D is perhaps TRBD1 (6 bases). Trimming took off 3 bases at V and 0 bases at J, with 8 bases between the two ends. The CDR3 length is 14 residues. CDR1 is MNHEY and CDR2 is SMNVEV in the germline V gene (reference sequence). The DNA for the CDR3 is TGTGCCAGCAGTTTCGACAGGTTGAACACTGAAGCTTTCTTT. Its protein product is CASSFDRLNTEAFF.

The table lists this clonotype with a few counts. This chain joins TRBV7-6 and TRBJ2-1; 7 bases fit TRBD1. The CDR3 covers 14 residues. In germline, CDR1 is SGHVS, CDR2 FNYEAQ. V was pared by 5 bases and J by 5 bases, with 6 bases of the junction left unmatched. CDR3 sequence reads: CASSGWDSHNEQFF. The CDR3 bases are TGTGCCAGCAGCGGATGGGACAGCCACAATGAGCAGTTCTTC.

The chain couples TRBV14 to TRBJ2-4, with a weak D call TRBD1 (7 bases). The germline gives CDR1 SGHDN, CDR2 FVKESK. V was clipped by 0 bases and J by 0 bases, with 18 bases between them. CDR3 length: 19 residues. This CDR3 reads CASSQEGTVKGLAKNIQYF. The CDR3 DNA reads TGTGCCAGCAGCCAAGAGGGGACAGTGAAGGGACTAGCCAAAAACATTCAGTACTTC.

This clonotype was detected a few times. CDR3 bases: TGTGCCAGCGGGTCCGGCACAGGCCACACTGAAGCTTTCTTT. This codes for CASGSGTGHTEAFF. The chain uses TRBV12-3 or TRBV12-4 and TRBJ1-1; D perhaps matches TRBD1 (5 bases). This CDR3 is built from 14 residues. Deletions cut 8 bases from V and 3 bases from J, with 16 bases between.

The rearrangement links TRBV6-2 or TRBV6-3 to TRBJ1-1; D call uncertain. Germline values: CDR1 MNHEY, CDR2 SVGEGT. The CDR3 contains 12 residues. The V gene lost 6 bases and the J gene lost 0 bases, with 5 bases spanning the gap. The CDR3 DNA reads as TGTGCCAGCAGAGTAATGAACACTGAAGCTTTCTTT. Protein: CASRVMNTEAFF.

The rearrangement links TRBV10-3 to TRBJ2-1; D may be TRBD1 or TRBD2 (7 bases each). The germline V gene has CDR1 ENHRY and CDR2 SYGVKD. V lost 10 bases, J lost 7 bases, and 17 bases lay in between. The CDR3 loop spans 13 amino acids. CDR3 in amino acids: CATRQGGLNEQFF. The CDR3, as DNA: TGTGCCACCCGACAGGGAGGGTTGAATGAGCAGTTCTTC.

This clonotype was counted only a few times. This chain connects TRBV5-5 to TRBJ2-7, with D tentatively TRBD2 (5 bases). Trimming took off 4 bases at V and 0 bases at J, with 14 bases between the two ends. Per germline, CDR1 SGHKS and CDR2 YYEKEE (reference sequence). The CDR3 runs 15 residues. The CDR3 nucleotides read TGTGCCAGCAGCCCAACGGGATTTAGCTCCTACGAGCAGTACTTC. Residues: CASSPTGFSSYEQYF.

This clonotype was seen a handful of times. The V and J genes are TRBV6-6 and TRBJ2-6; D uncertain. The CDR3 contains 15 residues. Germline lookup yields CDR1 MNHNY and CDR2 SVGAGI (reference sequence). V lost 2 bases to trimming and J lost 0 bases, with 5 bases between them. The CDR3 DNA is TGTGCCAGCAGTTACGGAAGCTCTGGGGCCAACGTCCTGACTTTC. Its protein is CASSYGSSGANVLTF.

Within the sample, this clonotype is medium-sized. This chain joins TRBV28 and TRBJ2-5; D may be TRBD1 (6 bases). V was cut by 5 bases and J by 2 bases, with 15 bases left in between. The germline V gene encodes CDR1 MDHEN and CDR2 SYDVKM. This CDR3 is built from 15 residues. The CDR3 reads CASSITGTNQETQYF. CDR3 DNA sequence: TGTGCCAGCAGTATAACCGGGACAAATCAAGAGACCCAGTACTTC.

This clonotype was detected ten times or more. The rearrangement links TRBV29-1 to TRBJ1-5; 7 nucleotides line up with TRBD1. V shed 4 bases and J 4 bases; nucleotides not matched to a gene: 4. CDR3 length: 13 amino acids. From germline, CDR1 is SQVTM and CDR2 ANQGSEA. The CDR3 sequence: CSVGQGGNQPQHF. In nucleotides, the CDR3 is TGCAGCGTTGGACAGGGTGGGAATCAGCCCCAGCATTTT.

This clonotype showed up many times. Written as DNA, the CDR3 is TGCAGCGCCACAAGTCTTGGCCTTAGGGATGGCTACACCTTC. This sequence encodes CSATSLGLRDGYTF. The chain has TRBV29-1 and TRBJ1-2; D is unresolved. CDR1 and CDR2 (germline): SQVTM, ANQGSEA. V shed 7 bases and J shed 6 bases, with 21 bases lying between them. The length of the CDR3 is 14 residues. The entire variable domain, with the rest obtained from reference TRBV29-1 and TRBJ1-2, is as follows: SAVISQKPSRDICQRGTSLTIQCQVDSQVTMMFWYRQQPGQSLTLIATANQGSEATYESGFVIDKFPISRPNLTFSTLTVSNMSPEDSSIYLCSATSLGLRDGYTFGSGTRLTVV.

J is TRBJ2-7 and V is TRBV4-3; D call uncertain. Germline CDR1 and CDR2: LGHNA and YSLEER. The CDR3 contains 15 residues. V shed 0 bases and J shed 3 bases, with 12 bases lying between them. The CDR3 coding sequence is TGCGCCAGCAGCCAAGAGACCTTCCCCTACTACGAGCAGTACTTC. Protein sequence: CASSQETFPYYEQYF.

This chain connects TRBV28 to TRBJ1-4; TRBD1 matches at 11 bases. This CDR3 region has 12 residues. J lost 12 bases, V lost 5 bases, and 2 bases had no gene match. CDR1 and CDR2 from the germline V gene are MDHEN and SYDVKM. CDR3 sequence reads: CASSAGQGELFF. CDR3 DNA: TGTGCCAGCAGTGCGGGACAGGGGGAACTGTTTTTT.

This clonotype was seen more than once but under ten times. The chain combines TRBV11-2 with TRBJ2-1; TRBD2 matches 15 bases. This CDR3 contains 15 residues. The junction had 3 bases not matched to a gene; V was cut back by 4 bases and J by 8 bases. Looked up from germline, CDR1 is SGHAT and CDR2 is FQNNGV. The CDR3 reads CASSSGLAGGYEQFF. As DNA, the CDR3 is TGTGCCAGCAGCTCGGGACTAGCGGGAGGCTATGAGCAGTTCTTC.

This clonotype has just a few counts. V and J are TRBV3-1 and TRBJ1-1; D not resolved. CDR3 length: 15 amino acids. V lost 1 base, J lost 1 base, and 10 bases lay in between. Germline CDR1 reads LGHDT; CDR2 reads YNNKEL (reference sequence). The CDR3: CASSQVAWGNTEAFF. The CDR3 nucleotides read TGTGCCAGCAGCCAAGTGGCCTGGGGGAACACTGAAGCTTTCTTT.

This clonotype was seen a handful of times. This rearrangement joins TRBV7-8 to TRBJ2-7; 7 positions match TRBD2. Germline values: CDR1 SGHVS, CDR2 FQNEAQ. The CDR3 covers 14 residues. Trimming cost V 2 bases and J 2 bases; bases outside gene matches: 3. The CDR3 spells CASSLREGPYEQYF. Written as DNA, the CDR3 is TGTGCCAGCAGCTTAAGGGAGGGGCCCTACGAGCAGTACTTC.

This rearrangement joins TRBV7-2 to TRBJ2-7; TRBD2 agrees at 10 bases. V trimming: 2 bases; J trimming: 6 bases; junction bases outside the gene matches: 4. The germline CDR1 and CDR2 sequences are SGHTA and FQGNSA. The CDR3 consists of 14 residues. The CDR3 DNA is TGTGCCAGCAGCTTAACTAGCGGGACCAGCGAGCAGTACTTC. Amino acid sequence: CASSLTSGTSEQYF.

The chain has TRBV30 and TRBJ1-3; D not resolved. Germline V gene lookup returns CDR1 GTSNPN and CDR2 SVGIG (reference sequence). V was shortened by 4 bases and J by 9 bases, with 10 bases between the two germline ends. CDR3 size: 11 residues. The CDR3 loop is CAWTLDSTIYF. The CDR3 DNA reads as TGTGCCTGGACTTTAGATTCCACCATATATTTT.

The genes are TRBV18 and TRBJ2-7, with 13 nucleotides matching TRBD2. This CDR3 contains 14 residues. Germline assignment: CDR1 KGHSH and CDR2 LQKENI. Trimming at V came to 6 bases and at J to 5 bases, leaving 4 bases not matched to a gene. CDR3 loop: CASSFGLAGDEQYF. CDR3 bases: TGTGCCAGCTCGTTCGGACTAGCGGGAGACGAGCAGTACTTC. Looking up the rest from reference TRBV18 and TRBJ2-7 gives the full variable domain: NAGVMQNPRHLVRRRGQEARLRCSPMKGHSHVYWYRQLPEEGLKFMVYLQKENIIDESGMPKERFSAEFPKEGPSILRIQQVVRGDSAAYFCASSFGLAGDEQYFGPGTRLTVT.

The CDR3 DNA sequence: TGTGCCAGCAGCCAAGATCCTCCGGGAGAAACCTACAATGAGCAGTTCTTC. Protein product: CASSQDPPGETYNEQFF. This rearrangement joins TRBV4-2 to TRBJ2-1; a weak D match, TRBD2 (6 bases). The CDR3 extends over 17 amino acids. Germline loops: CDR1 LGHNA, CDR2 YNFKEQ. V lost 0 bases and J lost 2, with 14 bases in between.

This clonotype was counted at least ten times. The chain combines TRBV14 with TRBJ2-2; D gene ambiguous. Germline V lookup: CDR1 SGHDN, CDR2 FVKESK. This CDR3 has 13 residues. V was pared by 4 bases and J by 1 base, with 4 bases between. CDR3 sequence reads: CASSPWNTGELFF. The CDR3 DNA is TGTGCCAGCAGCCCATGGAACACCGGGGAGCTGTTTTTT.

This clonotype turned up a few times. CDR3 protein: CASSHPGGTDTQYF. The CDR3 DNA reads TGTGCCAGCAGCCATCCAGGGGGCACAGATACGCAGTATTTT. The chain joins TRBV3-1 to TRBJ2-3, with a tentative D call TRBD1 (6 bases). The ends were cut back, 3 bases at V and 1 base at J, with 8 bases in the middle. Per the germline V gene, CDR1 is LGHDT and CDR2 is YNNKEL (reference sequence). This CDR3 region has 14 residues.

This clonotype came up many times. The CDR3 loop is CASSQDLIYGAQGLGNTIYF. CDR3 coding DNA: TGCGCCAGCAGCCAAGATCTTATCTACGGGGCACAGGGCCTCGGAAACACCATATATTTT. This chain connects TRBV4-3 to TRBJ1-3; D possibly corresponds to TRBD1 (6 bases). The CDR3 is made up of 20 amino acids. With 0 bases removed from V and 4 bases from J, the gap between germline ends came to 25 bases. Germline V lookup: CDR1 LGHNA, CDR2 YSLEER.

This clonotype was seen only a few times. CDR3 residues: CASSFSGLGTYEQYF. Written as DNA, the CDR3 is TGTGCCAGCAGCTTTTCCGGACTAGGGACCTACGAGCAGTACTTC. J is TRBJ2-7 and V is TRBV7-9; 7 bases align to TRBD2. The CDR3 is 15 residues long. Germline V gives CDR1 SEHNR, CDR2 FQNEAQ (reference sequence). V lost 3 bases, J lost 2 bases, and 7 bases stayed unmatched.

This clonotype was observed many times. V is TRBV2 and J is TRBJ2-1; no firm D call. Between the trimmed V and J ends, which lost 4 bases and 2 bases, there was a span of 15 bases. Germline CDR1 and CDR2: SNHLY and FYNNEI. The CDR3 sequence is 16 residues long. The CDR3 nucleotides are TGTGCCAGCAGTGCCCTGACTGAACCTCCCTACAATGAGCAGTTCTTC. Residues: CASSALTEPPYNEQFF.

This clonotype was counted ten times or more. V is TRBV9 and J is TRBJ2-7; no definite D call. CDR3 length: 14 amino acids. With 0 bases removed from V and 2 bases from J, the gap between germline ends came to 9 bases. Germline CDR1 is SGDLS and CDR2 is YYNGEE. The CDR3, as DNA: TGTGCCAGCAGCGTAGGAGGTCTAGCCTACGAGCAGTACTTC. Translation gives CASSVGGLAYEQYF.

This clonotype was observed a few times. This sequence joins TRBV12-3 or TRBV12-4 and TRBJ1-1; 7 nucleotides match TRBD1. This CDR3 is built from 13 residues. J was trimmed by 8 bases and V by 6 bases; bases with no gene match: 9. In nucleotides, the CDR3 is TGTGCCAGCAGGCCTGGGACAGTTGGGGAAGCTTTCTTT. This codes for CASRPGTVGEAFF.

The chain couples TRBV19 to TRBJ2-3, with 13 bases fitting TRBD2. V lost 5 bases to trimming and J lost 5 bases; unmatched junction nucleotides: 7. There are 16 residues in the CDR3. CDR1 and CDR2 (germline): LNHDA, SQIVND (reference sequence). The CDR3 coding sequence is TGTGCCAGTAGTTCGGCCCGACTAGCGGGAGGAGATACGCAGTATTTT. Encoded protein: CASSSARLAGGDTQYF.

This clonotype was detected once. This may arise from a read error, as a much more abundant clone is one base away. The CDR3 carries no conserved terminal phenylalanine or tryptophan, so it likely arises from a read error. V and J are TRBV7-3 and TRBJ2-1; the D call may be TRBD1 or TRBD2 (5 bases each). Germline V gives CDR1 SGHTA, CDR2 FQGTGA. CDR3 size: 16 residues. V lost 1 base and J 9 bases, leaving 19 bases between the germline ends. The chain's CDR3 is CASSLRAGLNQGEQFL. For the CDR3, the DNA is TGTGCCAGCAGCTTAAGGGCGGGCTTAAATCAGGGTGAGCAGTTCCTC.

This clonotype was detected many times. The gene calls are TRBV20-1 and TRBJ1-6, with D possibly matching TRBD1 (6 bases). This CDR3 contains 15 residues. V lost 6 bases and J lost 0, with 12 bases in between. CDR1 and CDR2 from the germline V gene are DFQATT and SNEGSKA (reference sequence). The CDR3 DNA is TGCAGTGCATGGACAGCGAGCTCCTATAATTCACCCCTCCACTTT. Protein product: CSAWTASSYNSPLHF.